The 17 T cell receptor beta chains given below trace back to one sample, sequenced in a study of neoadjuvant anti-PD-1 for oral cavity cancer. The protocol was immunoSEQ multiplex PCR, while the TCRdb copy is restricted to in-frame clones and leaves out a portion. In the table there are approximately 32,000 clones, 85% to 90% of which are singletons. This sample comprised PBMCs, obtained before nivolumab (anti-PD-1) treatment. Every receptor here comes from a person aged 35 to 85 with oral cavity squamous cell carcinoma.

This clone has only one observation. The chain has TRBV4-3 and TRBJ2-6; 7 nucleotides agree with TRBD1. This CDR3 is built from 19 residues. Losses at the gene ends were 0 bases for V and 0 bases for J; bases not matched to a gene: 8. CDR1 is LGHNA and CDR2 is YSLEER in the germline V gene. CDR3 nucleotide sequence: TGCGCCAGCAGCCAAGATGAGGGGGCCTCTAGCTCTGGGGCCAACGTCCTGACTTTC. Its translation is CASSQDEGASSSGANVLTF.

This clone was found once. The genes are TRBV7-2 and TRBJ2-2; no clear D gene. The CDR3 consists of 13 residues. Trimming removed 2 bases at V and 8 bases at J, with 9 bases between. The germline CDR1 and CDR2 sequences are SGHTA and FQGNSA. The CDR3 DNA follows: TGTGCCAGCAGCTTAACTCTTGCAGGGGAGCTGTTTTTT. Translated, it gives CASSLTLAGELFF.

V usage is TRBV27 and J usage is TRBJ2-7; 9 nucleotides agree with TRBD1. From germline, CDR1 is MNHEY and CDR2 SMNVEV (reference sequence). J lost 3 bases, V lost 4 bases, and 7 bases had no gene match. This CDR3 region has 15 residues. This chain's CDR3 is CASSSRGTGRYEQYF. CDR3 nucleotides: TGTGCCAGCAGTTCTAGGGGGACAGGGCGCTACGAGCAGTACTTC.

This chain links TRBV19 with TRBJ2-2; 9 bases match TRBD1. The CDR3 loop spans 16 amino acids. V shed 4 bases and J 4 bases; nucleotides not matched to a gene: 7. Germline lookup yields CDR1 LNHDA and CDR2 SQIVND (reference sequence). CDR3 sequence: CASSTQGAASTGELFF. The CDR3 bases are TGTGCCAGTAGTACACAGGGGGCCGCTAGCACCGGGGAGCTGTTTTTT.

This chain links TRBV5-4 with TRBJ1-1; D gene ambiguous. The CDR3 contains 14 residues. CDR1 is SGHNT, CDR2 YYREEE, per germline (reference sequence). Trimming took off 0 bases at V and 3 bases at J, with 9 bases between the two ends. The CDR3 spells CASSLVGDHTEAFF. In DNA form, the CDR3 reads TGTGCCAGCAGCTTGGTGGGAGATCACACTGAAGCTTTCTTT. Together with reference TRBV5-4 and TRBJ1-1, the CDR3 gives the full variable domain: ETGVTQSPTHLIKTRGQQVTLRCSSQSGHNTVSWYQQALGQGPQFIFQYYREEENGRGNFPPRFSGLQFPNYSSELNVNALELDDSALYLCASSLVGDHTEAFFGQGTRLTVV.

This chain connects TRBV18 to TRBJ2-3; D is unresolved. V lost 3 bases to trimming and J lost 0 bases, with 10 bases between them. The length of the CDR3 is 15 residues. Germline lookup yields CDR1 KGHSH and CDR2 LQKENI. As DNA, the CDR3 is TGTGCCAGCTCACCTGAGGTTAGAAGCACAGATACGCAGTATTTT. Its protein product is CASSPEVRSTDTQYF.

The genes are TRBV7-9 and TRBJ2-7, with D possibly matching TRBD2 (7 bases). The CDR3 contains 13 residues. V lost 5 bases and J 11 bases, leaving 19 bases between the germline ends. Germline loops: CDR1 SEHNR, CDR2 FQNEAQ (reference sequence). CDR3 sequence reads: CASSPGGPGAEYF. The CDR3 DNA reads TGTGCCAGCAGCCCGGGGGGTCCAGGGGCTGAGTACTTC.

The genes are TRBV9 and TRBJ2-5; TRBD1 is a possible D gene (6 bases). Looked up from germline, CDR1 is SGDLS and CDR2 is YYNGEE. CDR3 length: 14 residues. V lost 1 base and J lost 1, with 8 bases in between. The CDR3 DNA follows: TGTGCCAGCAGCGTACCGGACAGCCAAGAGACCCAGTACTTC. This codes for CASSVPDSQETQYF.

V and J are TRBV4-3 and TRBJ1-2, with a tentative D call TRBD1 (6 bases). Per the germline V gene, CDR1 is LGHNA and CDR2 is YSLEER. Trimming shortened V by 0 bases and J by 3 bases, and 11 bases separated the two germline ends. CDR3 length: 15 residues. CDR3 coding DNA: TGCGCCAGCAGCCAAGATAACCCAGGGGACTATGGCTACACCTTC. Translated, it gives CASSQDNPGDYGYTF.

The chain carries TRBV5-6 and TRBJ2-7; TRBD1 matches 9 bases. Per the germline V gene, CDR1 is SGHDT and CDR2 is YYEEEE. V dropped 3 bases and J dropped 5; count of bases not matched to a gene: 9. The CDR3 consists of 15 residues. The DNA of the CDR3 is TGTGCCAGCAGCTCAGGGACAGGGTATCGCAACGAGCAGTACTTC. This encodes CASSSGTGYRNEQYF.

This clone appeared once. The CDR3 DNA reads TGTGCCAGCAGCTCCCCGCTTGACAGGGGGCGCGGGGGCTACACCTTC. Protein: CASSSPLDRGRGGYTF. The chain employs TRBV13 and TRBJ1-2, with 10 bases fitting TRBD1. CDR3 size: 16 residues. From germline, CDR1 is PRHDT and CDR2 FYEKMQ (reference sequence). V lost 4 bases and J lost 8; bases outside the gene matches: 13.

The gene calls are TRBV4-1 and TRBJ2-7; weak D call: TRBD2 (5 bases). Germline lookup yields CDR1 MGHRA and CDR2 YSYEKL. The germline V and J ends were trimmed by 0 bases and 0 bases, with 12 bases remaining between them. This CDR3 spans 16 amino acids. The chain's CDR3 is CASSQDGGSFSYEQYF. The CDR3, as DNA: TGCGCCAGCAGCCAAGATGGTGGGAGCTTCTCCTACGAGCAGTACTTC.

The genes are TRBV11-2 and TRBJ1-2; D ambiguous. The CDR3 is 13 amino acids. Germline V gene data show CDR1 as SGHAT and CDR2 as FQNNGV. V was trimmed by 3 bases and J by 6 bases, leaving 11 bases between them. The CDR3 is CASSLGLYDGYTF. The CDR3 DNA sequence: TGTGCCAGCAGCTTGGGGTTGTACGATGGCTACACCTTC.

This clone is a singleton in its sample. The chain joins TRBV2 to TRBJ1-3; D gene uncertain. The CDR3 runs to 14 residues. Germline V gene data show CDR1 as SNHLY and CDR2 as FYNNEI. V lost 6 bases to trimming and J lost 0 bases, with 9 bases between them. The CDR3 coding sequence is TGTGCCAGCAGATCGACAAACTCTGGAAACACCATATATTTT. Encoded protein: CASRSTNSGNTIYF.

The rearrangement joins TRBV7-9 to TRBJ1-2, with a weak D call TRBD1 (5 bases). CDR3 length equals 14 residues. Germline V CDR1 and CDR2: SEHNR, FQNEAQ (reference sequence). The V end lost 5 bases, the J end lost 5 bases, and 15 bases lay between the germline ends. For the CDR3, the DNA is TGTGCCAGCAGCGCCCAGGGCAGCTTGTATGGCTACACCTTC. Translating gives CASSAQGSLYGYTF.

The chain has TRBV5-1 and TRBJ1-5; tentative D call: TRBD1 (6 bases). This CDR3 region has 15 residues. Germline CDR1 is SGHRS and CDR2 is YFSETQ. V was shortened by 0 bases and J by 1 base, with 8 bases between the two germline ends. CDR3 in amino acids: CASSLGGQSNQPQHF. In nucleotides, the CDR3 is TGCGCCAGCAGCTTGGGGGGGCAGAGCAATCAGCCCCAGCATTTT.

The V gene is TRBV28, the J gene TRBJ1-4; the D gene is possibly TRBD1 (5 bases). The CDR3 is 15 amino acids. Trimming took 5 bases from V and 5 from J, leaving 15 bases between them. Germline V gene lookup returns CDR1 MDHEN and CDR2 SYDVKM. The CDR3 region is CASSTMGGYNEKLFF. DNA of the CDR3: TGTGCCAGCAGTACGATGGGGGGATACAATGAAAAACTGTTTTTT.